The clone carrying this T cell receptor beta chain was counted a few times. Germline lookup yields CDR1 LNHDA and CDR2 SQIVND (reference sequence). V shed 3 bases and J shed 5 bases, with 8 bases lying between them. CDR3 size: 12 residues. RNA transcripts were the template for amplifying TCR beta CDR3 regions. HTBI primers were employed in a first-round RT-PCR of the TCR CDR3. MiXCR was run by TCRdb on the multiplex PCR reads, yielding one entry per CDR3 protein. The sample includes approximately 370,000 distinct CDR3 sequences, 17% of them seen just once. These data originate in a study of T cells in Graves' hyperthyroidism and ophthalmopathy.

V usage is TRBV19 and J usage is TRBJ2-7; D ambiguous. Material: blood. The receptor comes from a woman aged 25 to 45 with Graves' hyperthyroidism that later progressed to Graves' ophthalmopathy. The CDR3 spells CASSMSEDEQYF. CDR3 nucleotides: TGTGCCAGTAGTATGTCCGAGGACGAGCAGTACTTC.